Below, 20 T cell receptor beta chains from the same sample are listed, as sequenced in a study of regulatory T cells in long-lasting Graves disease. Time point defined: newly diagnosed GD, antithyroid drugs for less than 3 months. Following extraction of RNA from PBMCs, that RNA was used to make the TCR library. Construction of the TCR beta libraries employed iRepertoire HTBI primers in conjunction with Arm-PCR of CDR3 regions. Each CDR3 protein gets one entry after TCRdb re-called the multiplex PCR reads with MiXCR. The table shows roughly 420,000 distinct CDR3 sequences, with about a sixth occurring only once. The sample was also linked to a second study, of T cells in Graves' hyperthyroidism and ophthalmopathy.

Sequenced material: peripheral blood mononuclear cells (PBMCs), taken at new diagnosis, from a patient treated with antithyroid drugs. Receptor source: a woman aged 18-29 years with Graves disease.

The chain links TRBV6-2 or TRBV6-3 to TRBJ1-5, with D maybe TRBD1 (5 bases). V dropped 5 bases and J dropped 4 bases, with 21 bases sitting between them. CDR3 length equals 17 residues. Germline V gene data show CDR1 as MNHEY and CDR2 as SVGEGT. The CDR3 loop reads CASSPRRFGTGNQPQHF. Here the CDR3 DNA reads TGTGCCAGCAGTCCTAGGCGTTTTGGTACAGGAAATCAGCCCCAGCATTTT.

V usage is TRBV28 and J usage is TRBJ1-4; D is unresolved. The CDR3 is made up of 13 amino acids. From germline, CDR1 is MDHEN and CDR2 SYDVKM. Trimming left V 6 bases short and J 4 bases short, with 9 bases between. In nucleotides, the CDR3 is TGTGCCAGCAGGACGTTTAGTAATGAAAAACTGTTTTTT. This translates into CASRTFSNEKLFF.

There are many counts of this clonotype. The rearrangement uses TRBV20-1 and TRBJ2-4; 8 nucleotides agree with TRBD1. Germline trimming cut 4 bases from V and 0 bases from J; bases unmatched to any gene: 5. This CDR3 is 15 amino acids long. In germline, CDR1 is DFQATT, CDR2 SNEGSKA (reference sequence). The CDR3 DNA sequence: TGCAGTGCTAAGCGACAGGGGTCAGCCAAAAACATTCAGTACTTC. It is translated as CSAKRQGSAKNIQYF.

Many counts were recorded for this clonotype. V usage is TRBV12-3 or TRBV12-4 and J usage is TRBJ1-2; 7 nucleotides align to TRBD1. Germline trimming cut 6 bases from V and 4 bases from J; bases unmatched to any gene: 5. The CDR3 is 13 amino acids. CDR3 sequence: CASSRDSVYGYTF. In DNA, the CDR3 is TGTGCCAGCAGCCGGGACAGTGTCTATGGCTACACCTTC.

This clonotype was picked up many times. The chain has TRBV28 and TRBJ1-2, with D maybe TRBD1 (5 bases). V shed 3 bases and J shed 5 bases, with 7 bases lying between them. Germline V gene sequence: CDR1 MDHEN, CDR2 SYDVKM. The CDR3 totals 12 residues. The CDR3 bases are TGTGCCAGCAGTTTCCAGGGTTATGGCTACACCTTC. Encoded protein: CASSFQGYGYTF.

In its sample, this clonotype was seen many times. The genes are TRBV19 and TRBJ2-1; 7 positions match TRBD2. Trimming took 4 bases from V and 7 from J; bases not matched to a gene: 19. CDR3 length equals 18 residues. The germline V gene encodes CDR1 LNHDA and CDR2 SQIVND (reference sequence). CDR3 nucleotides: TGTGCCAGTAGTAATGCTGCGTTAAGGGCGGGAGCGGTGAATGAGCAGTTCTTC. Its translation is CASSNAALRAGAVNEQFF.

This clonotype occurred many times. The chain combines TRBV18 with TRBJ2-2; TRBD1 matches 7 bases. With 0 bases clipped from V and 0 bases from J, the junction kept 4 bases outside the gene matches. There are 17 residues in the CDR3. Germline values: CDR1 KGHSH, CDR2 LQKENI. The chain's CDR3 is CASSPPGTAANTGELFF. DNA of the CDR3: TGTGCCAGCTCACCACCAGGGACAGCCGCGAACACCGGGGAGCTGTTTTTT.

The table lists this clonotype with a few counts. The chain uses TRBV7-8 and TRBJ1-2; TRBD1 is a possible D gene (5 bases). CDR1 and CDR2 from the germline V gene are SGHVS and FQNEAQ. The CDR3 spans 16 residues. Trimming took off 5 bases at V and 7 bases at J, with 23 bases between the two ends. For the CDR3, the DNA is TGTGCCAGCAGCCCGGGGGGGATGTCGCCGCGTCTTGGCTACACCTTC. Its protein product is CASSPGGMSPRLGYTF. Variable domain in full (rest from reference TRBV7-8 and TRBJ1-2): GAGVSQSPRYKVAKRGQDVALRCDPISGHVSLFWYQQALGQGPEFLTYFQNEAQLDKSGLPSDRFFAERPEGSVSTLKIQRTQQEDSAVYLCASSPGGMSPRLGYTFGSGTRLTVV.

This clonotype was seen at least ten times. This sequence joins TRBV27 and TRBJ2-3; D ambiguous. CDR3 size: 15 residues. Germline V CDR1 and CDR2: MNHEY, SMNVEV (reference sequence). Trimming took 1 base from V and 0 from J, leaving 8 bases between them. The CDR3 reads CASSLYGESTDTQYF. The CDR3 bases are TGTGCCAGCAGTTTATATGGGGAAAGCACAGATACGCAGTATTTT.

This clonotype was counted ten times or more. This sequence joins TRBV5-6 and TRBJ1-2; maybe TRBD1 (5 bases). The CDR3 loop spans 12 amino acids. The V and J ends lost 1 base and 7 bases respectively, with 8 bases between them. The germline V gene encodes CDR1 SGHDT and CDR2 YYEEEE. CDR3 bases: TGTGCCAGCAGCTTGATGGGGACTGGCTACACCTTC. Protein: CASSLMGTGYTF.

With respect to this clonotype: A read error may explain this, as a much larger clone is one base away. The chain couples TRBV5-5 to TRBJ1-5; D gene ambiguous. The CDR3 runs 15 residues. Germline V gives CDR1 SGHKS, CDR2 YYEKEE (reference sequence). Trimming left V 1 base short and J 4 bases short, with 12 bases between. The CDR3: CASSLPQPSNQPQHF. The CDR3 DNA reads TGTGCCAGCAGCTTGCCGCAGCCCTCGAATCAGCCCCAGCATTTT.

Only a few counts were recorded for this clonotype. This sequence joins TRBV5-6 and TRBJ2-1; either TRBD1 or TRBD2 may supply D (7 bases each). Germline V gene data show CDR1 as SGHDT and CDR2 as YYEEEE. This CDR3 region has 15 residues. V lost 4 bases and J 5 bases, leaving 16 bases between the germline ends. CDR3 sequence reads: CASSEGGTAHNEQFF. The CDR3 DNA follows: TGTGCCAGCAGCGAGGGAGGGACAGCACACAATGAGCAGTTCTTC.

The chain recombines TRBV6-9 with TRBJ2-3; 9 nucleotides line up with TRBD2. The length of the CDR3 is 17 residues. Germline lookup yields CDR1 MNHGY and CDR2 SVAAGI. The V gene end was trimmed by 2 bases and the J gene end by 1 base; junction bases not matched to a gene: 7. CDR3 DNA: TGTGCCAGCAGTTATGGTTTGCTAGCGGGACGCACAGATACGCAGTATTTT. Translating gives CASSYGLLAGRTDTQYF.

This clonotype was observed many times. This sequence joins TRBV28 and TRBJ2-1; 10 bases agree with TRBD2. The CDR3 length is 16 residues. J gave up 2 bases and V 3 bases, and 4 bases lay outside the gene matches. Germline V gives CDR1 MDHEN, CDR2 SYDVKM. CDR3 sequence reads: CASSLGLAITYNEQFF. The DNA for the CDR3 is TGTGCCAGCAGTTTGGGACTAGCGATAACCTACAATGAGCAGTTCTTC.

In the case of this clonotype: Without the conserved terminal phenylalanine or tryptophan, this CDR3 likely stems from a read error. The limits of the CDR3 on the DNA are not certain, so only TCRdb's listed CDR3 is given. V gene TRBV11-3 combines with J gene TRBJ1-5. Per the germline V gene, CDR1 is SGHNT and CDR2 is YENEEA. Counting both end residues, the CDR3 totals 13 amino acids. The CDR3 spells CASSPTANQPEHL.

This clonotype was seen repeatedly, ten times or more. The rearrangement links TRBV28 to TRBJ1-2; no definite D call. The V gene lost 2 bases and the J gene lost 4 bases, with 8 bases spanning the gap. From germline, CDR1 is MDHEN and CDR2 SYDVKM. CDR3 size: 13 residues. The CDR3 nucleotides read TGTGCCAGCAGTTTAAGCGGGCTCTATGGCTACACCTTC. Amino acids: CASSLSGLYGYTF.

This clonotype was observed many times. Written as DNA, the CDR3 is TGTGCCAGCAGTTACTCGTGGCTAGCGTTGTACGAGCAGTACTTC. Protein sequence: CASSYSWLALYEQYF. The gene calls are TRBV6-5 and TRBJ2-7; D may be TRBD2 (6 bases). V was pared by 0 bases and J by 4 bases, with 13 bases between. The germline CDR1 and CDR2 sequences are MNHEY and SVGAGI. The CDR3 loop spans 15 amino acids.

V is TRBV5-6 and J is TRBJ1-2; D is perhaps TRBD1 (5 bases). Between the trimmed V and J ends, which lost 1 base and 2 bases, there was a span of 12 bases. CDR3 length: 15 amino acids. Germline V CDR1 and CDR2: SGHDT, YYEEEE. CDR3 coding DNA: TGTGCCAGCAGCTTGAAGGCAGGGATCAACTATGGCTACACCTTC. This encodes CASSLKAGINYGYTF.

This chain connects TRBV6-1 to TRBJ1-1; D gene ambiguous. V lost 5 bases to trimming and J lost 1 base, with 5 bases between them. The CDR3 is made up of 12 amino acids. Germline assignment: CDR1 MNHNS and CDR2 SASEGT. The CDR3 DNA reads TGTGCCAGCAGTATGGAGAACACTGAAGCTTTCTTT. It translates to CASSMENTEAFF.

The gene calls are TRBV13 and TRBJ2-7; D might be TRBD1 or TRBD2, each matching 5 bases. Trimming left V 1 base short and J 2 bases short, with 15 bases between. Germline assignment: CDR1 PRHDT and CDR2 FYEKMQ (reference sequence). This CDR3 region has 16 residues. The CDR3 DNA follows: TGTGCCAGCAGCTTAGATTTGGGACCACCTCCCTACGAGCAGTACTTC. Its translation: CASSLDLGPPPYEQYF. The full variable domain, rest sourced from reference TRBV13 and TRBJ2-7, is AAGVIQSPRHLIKEKRETATLKCYPIPRHDTVYWYQQGPGQDPQFLISFYEKMQSDKGSIPDRFSAQQFSDYHSELNMSSLELGDSALYFCASSLDLGPPPYEQYFGPGTRLTVT.